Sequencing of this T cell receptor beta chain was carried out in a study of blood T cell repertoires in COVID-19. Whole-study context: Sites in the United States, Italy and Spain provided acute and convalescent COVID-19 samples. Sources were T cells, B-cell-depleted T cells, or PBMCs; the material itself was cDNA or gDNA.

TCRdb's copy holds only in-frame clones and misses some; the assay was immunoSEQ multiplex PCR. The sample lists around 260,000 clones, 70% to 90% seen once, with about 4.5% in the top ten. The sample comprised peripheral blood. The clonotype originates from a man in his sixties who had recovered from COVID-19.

The CDR3 nucleotides are TGTGCCAGTACAGGGACTAGCGGGAGAGGAGATACGCAGTATTTT. Protein: CASTGTSGRGDTQYF. The chain employs TRBV19 and TRBJ2-3; 14 bases align to TRBD2. The CDR3 loop spans 15 amino acids. V shed 7 bases and J 5 bases; nucleotides not matched to a gene: 5. Germline CDR1 LNHDA, CDR2 SQIVND (reference sequence). The full variable domain, completed using reference TRBV19 and TRBJ2-3, is DGGITQSPKYLFRKEGQNVTLSCEQNLNHDAMYWYRQDPGQGLRLIYYSQIVNDFQKGDIAEGYSVSREKKESFPLTVTSAQKNPTAFYLCASTGTSGRGDTQYFGPGTRLTVL.